This is a list of T cell receptor beta chains from one sample in a study of tumor-infiltrating lymphocytes in localized non-small cell lung cancer. TCRdb's table, derived via immunoSEQ multiplex PCR, lists solely in-frame clones and lacks some. There are roughly 12,000 clones in the sample; about 86% occur only once, and 7.8% lies in the top ten. Material for sequencing was uninvolved lung tissue not adjacent to the tumor. These receptors all stem from a human donor with non-small cell lung cancer. CDR3s include the opening cysteine and the closing phenylalanine or tryptophan. D genes are given only for firm matches. The size entry is marked missing in some rows and otherwise reads once, few, many or a size class.

TRBJ2-2	TRBV18	TRBD1	NA	CASSPFGTGSNTGELFF	TGTGCCAGCTCACCGTTCGGGACAGGTTCGAACACCGGGGAGCTGTTTTTT
TRBJ2-7	TRBV7-2	NA	NA	CASSLVMEGTEQYF	TGTGCCAGCAGCTTAGTAATGGAGGGGACCGAGCAGTACTTC
TRBJ1-1	TRBV6-5	NA	NA	CASSSGGQNTEAFF	TGTGCCAGCAGTTCGGGGGGCCAGAACACTGAAGCTTTCTTT
TRBJ1-5	TRBV25-1	NA	NA	CASSESGVGQPQHF	TGTGCCAGCAGTGAATCGGGGGTGGGTCAGCCCCAGCATTTT
TRBJ2-6	TRBV4-1	NA	NA	CASSQDLLKSGANVLTF	TGCGCCAGCAGCCAAGATCTCCTGAAGTCTGGGGCCAACGTCCTGACTTTC
TRBJ2-5	TRBV18	TRBD1	NA	CASSPRQGARETQYF	TGTGCCAGCTCCCCGAGACAGGGGGCGAGGGAGACCCAGTACTTC
TRBJ2-3	TRBV11-2	TRBD2	NA	CASSLGAGSGGDTQYF	TGTGCCAGCAGCTTAGGGGCCGGCAGCGGGGGGGATACGCAGTATTTT
TRBJ1-1	TRBV2	NA	NA	CASSGEGSGTEAFF	TGTGCCAGCAGTGGCGAGGGGAGCGGCACTGAAGCTTTCTTT
TRBJ2-1	TRBV7-9	TRBD2	NA	CASSQWAGVEQFF	TGTGCCAGCAGCCAGTGGGCGGGGGTTGAGCAGTTCTTC
TRBJ2-2	TRBV25-1	TRBD1	NA	CASSERTGWATGELFF	TGTGCCAGCAGTGAACGGACAGGGTGGGCCACCGGGGAGCTGTTTTTT
TRBJ2-2	TRBV7-9	NA	few	CALRGGFAGELFF	TGTGCCCTCCGGGGCGGGTTCGCCGGGGAGCTGTTTTTT
TRBJ1-1	TRBV4-1	NA	NA	CASIGGTEAFF	TGCGCCAGCATCGGAGGGACTGAAGCTTTCTTT
TRBJ1-3	TRBV14	NA	NA	CASSLPAWGASGNTIYF	TGTGCCAGCAGCCTCCCGGCGTGGGGGGCCTCTGGAAACACCATATATTTT
TRBJ1-6	TRBV9	NA	NA	CASSVTDSYNSPLHF	TGTGCCAGCAGCGTTACGGACAGTTATAATTCACCCCTCCACTTT
TRBJ2-7	TRBV11-3	NA	NA	CASSLGYLGEQYF	TGTGCCAGCAGCTTAGGATATCTCGGAGAGCAGTACTTC
TRBJ1-6	TRBV5-1	NA	NA	CASSPGWGENSPLHF	TGCGCCAGCAGTCCCGGGTGGGGCGAGAATTCACCCCTCCACTTT
TRBJ1-2	TRBV14	TRBD1	NA	CASSLMQGALFGYTF	TGTGCCAGCAGCCTCATGCAGGGGGCGCTTTTTGGCTACACCTTC